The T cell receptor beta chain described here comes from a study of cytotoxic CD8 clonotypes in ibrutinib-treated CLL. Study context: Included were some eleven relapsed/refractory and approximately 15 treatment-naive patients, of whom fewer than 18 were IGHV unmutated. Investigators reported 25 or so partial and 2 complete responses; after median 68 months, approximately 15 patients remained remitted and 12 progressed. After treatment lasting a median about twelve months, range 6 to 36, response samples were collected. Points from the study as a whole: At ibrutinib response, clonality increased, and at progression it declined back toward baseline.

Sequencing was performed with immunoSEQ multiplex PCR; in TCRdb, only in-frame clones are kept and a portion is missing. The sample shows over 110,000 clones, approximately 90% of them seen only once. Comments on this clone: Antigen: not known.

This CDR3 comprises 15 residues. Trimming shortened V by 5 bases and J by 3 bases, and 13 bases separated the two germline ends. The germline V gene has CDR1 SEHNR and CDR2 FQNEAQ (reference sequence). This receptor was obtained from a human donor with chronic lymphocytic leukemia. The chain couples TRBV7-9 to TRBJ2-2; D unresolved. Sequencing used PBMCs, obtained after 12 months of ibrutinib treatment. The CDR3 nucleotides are TGTGCCAGCAGCATGGGTCCTCAGCACACCGGGGAGCTGTTTTTT. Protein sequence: CASSMGPQHTGELFF.